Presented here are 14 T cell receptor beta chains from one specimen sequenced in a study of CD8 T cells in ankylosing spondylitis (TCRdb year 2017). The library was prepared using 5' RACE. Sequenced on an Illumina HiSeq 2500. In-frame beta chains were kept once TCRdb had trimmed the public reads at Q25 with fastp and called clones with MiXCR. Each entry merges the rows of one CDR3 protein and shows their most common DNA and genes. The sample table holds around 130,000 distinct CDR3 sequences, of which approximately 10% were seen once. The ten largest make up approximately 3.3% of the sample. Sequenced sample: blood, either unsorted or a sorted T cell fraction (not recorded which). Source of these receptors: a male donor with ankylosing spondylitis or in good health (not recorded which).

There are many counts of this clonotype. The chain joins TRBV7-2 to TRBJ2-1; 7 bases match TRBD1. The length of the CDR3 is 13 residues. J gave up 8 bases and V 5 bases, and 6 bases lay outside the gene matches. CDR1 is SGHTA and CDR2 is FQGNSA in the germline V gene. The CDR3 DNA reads TGTGCCAGCAGCATATACAGGGGCGATGAGCAGTTCTTC. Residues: CASSIYRGDEQFF.

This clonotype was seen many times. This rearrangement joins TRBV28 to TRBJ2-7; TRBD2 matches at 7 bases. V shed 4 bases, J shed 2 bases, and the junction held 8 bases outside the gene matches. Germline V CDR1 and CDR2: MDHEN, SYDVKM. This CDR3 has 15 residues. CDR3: CASSSTSVVTYEQYF. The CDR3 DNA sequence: TGTGCCAGCAGTTCTACTAGCGTGGTTACCTACGAGCAGTACTTC. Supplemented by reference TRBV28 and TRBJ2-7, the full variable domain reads DVKVTQSSRYLVKRTGEKVFLECVQDMDHENMFWYRQDPGLGLRLIYFSYDVKMKEKGDIPEGYSVSREKKERFSLILESASTNQTSMYLCASSSTSVVTYEQYFGPGTRLTVT.

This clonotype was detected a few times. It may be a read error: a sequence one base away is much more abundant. CDR3 sequence: CCARDLFGQEYTGYTF. Here the CDR3 DNA reads TGCTGTGCTAGAGATCTCTTTGGTCAGGAATACACTGGCTACACCTTC. The gene calls are TRBV20-1 and TRBJ1-2; D remains ambiguous. The CDR3 is made up of 16 amino acids. Germline-derived CDR1 and CDR2 are DFQATT and SNEGSKA (reference sequence).

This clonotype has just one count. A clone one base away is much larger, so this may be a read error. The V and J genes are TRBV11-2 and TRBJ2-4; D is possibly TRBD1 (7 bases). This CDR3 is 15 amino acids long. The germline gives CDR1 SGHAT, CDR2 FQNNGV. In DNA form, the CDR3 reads TGTGTCAGCAGCTTGGAGGGGGCTGGCAAAAACATTCAGTACTTC. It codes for CVSSLEGAGKNIQYF. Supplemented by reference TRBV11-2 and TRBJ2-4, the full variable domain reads EAGVAQSPRYKIIEKRQSVAFWCNPISGHATLYWYQQILGQGPKLLIQFQNNGVVDDSQLPKDRFSAERLKGVDSTLKIQPAKLEDSAVYLCVSSLEGAGKNIQYFGAGTRLSVL.

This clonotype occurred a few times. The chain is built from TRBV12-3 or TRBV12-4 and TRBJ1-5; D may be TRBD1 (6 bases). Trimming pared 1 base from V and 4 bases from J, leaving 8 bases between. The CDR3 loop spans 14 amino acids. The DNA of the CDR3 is TGTGCCAGCAGTTTAGGGACAGCTAATCAGCCCCAGCATTTT. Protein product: CASSLGTANQPQHF.

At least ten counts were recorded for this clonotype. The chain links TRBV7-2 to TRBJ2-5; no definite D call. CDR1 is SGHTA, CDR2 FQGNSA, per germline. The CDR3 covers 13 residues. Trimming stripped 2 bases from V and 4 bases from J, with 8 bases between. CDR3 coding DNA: TGTGCCAGCAGCTTAAGGGTGCGAGAGACCCAGTACTTC. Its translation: CASSLRVRETQYF.

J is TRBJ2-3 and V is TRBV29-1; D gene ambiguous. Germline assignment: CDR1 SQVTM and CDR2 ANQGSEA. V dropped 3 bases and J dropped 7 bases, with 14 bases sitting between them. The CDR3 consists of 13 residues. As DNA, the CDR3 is TGCAGCGTTGATACCCGGCTCGTACATACGCAGTATTTT. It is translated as CSVDTRLVHTQYF.

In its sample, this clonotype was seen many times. DNA of the CDR3: TGTGCCAGCAGTTTATCGGCTAGCGGTAGGGCAGATACGCAGTATTTT. This encodes CASSLSASGRADTQYF. This chain uses TRBV27 with TRBJ2-3; 7 positions match TRBD2. The CDR3 covers 16 residues. V dropped 0 bases and J dropped 4; count of bases not matched to a gene: 7. In germline, CDR1 is MNHEY, CDR2 SMNVEV (reference sequence).

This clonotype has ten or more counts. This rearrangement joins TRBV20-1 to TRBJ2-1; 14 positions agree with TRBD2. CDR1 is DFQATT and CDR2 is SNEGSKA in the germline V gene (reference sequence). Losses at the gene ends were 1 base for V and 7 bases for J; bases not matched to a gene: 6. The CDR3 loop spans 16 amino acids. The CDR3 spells CSARAETSGRANEQFF. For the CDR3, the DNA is TGCAGTGCTAGAGCCGAGACTAGCGGGAGGGCGAATGAGCAGTTCTTC.

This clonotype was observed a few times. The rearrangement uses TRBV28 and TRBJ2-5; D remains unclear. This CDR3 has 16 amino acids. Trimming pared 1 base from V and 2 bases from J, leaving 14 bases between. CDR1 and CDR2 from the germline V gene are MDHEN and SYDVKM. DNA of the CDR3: TGTGCCAGCAGTTTATTAGGGTTAACTAAGCAAGAGACCCAGTACTTC. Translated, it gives CASSLLGLTKQETQYF.

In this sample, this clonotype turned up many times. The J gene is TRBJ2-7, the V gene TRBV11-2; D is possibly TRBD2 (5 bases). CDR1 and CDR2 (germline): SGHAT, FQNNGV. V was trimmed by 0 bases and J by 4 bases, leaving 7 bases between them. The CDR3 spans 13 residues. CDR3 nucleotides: TGTGCCAGCAGCTTAGAAGCGGAGTACGAGCAGTACTTC. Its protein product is CASSLEAEYEQYF.

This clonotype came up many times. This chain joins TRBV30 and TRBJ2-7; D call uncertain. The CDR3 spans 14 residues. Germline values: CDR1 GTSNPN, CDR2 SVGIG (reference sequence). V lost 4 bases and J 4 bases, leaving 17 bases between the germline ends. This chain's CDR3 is CAWTKARFGYEQYF. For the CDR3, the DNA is TGTGCCTGGACCAAGGCCAGGTTTGGTTACGAGCAGTACTTC.

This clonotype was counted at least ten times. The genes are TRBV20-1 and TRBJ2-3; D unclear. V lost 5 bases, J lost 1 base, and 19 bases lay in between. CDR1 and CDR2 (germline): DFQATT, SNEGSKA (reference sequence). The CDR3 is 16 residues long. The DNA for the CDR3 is TGCAGTGCTCAAGGAGAAAGGAAGACGGGCACAGATACGCAGTATTTT. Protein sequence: CSAQGERKTGTDTQYF.

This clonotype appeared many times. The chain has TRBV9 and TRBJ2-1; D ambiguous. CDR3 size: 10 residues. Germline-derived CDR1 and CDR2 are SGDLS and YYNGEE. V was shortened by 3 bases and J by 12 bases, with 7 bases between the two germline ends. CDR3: CASSERRQFF. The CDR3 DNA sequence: TGTGCCAGCAGCGAGAGGCGGCAGTTCTTC.